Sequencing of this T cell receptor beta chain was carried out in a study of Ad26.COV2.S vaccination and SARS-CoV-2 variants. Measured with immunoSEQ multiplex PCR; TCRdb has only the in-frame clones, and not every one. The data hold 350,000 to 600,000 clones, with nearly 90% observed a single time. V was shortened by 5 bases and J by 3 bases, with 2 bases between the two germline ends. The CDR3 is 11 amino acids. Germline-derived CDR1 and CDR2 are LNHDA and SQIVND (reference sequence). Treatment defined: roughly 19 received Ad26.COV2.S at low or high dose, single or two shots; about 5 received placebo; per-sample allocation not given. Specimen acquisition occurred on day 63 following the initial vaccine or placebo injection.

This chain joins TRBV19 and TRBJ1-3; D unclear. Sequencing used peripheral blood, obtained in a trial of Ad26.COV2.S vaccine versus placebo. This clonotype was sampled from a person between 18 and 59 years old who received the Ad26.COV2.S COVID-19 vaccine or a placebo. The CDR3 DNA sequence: TGTGCCAGTAGTGTTGGAAACACCATATATTTT. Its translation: CASSVGNTIYF.